A selection of T cell receptor beta chains follows, all from one sample in a study of cytomegalovirus exposure and HLA in healthy donors. Clones were read by immunoSEQ multiplex PCR, and TCRdb kept only the in-frame ones, dropping some. The sample includes approximately 160,000 clones, 80% seen only once; the top ten take almost 7%. Source material: PBMCs. Receptors were obtained from a man aged 25-45 years in good health and CMV-seropositive. Each CDR3 is given with its conserved first and last residue. Clone size appears in some rows only: once, few, many, or a class for an expanded clone.

v_gene	j_gene	abundance	CDR3aa
TRBV7-2	TRBJ2-2	-	CASSLVPGGRTGELFF
TRBV28	TRBJ2-1	once	CASSRRGEIYNEQFF
TRBV9	TRBJ2-7	-	CASSVDGNGPAYEQYF
TRBV4-1	TRBJ2-7	-	CASSLSTSGSYEQYF
TRBV19	TRBJ2-1	-	CASSMGRGGYNEQFF
TRBV19	TRBJ2-5	-	CASLGTGGETQYF
TRBV7-3	TRBJ2-3	-	CASSSSGADTQYF
TRBV29-1	TRBJ1-2	-	CSVEDIRQAGRGYTF
TRBV28	TRBJ1-5	-	CASSSGGDGNQPQHF
TRBV6-5	TRBJ2-1	-	CASSYRRSSGRNEQFF
TRBV25-1	TRBJ1-2	-	CASSELDRGNGYTF
TRBV5-1	TRBJ2-4	-	CASSGTGVAKNIQYF
TRBV6-6	TRBJ2-1	-	CASSRLAGRYNEQFF
TRBV7-9	TRBJ2-7	-	CAGDKVQGSYEQYF
TRBV5-4	TRBJ2-5	-	CASSTNRGETQYF
TRBV5-1	TRBJ2-7	-	CASSSRTSGGAESYEQYF
TRBV29-1	TRBJ2-1	-	CSVRGTVRGQFF
TRBV29-1	TRBJ2-3	-	CSVQAGDGDTQYF
TRBV25-1	TRBJ2-2	-	CASELAIGELFF
TRBV19	TRBJ1-3	-	CASRPSGTGLSGNTIYF
TRBV5-1	TRBJ2-7	-	CASSLRDLSYEQYF
TRBV19	TRBJ2-1	-	CASSTLAASSYNEQFF
TRBV6-6	TRBJ1-2	-	CASSYSGHNYGYTF
TRBV27	TRBJ1-1	-	CASSFGQGFEAFF
TRBV4-3	TRBJ1-1	-	CASSLERYTEAFF
TRBV9	TRBJ1-3	-	CASSVAGTGHASGNTIYF
TRBV6-1	TRBJ2-5	-	CASSGTSGSYETQYF
TRBV18	TRBJ2-3	-	CASSPAGSARTDTQYF
TRBV4-1	TRBJ2-1	-	CASSVGLAGYNEQFF
TRBV28	TRBJ2-1	-	CASSILTSGGALTINEQFF
TRBV5-1	TRBJ2-1	once	CASSFTSGVNEQFF
TRBV4-1	TRBJ1-2	-	CASSQGYRVKGYTF
TRBV5-4	TRBJ2-1	-	CASSFMGGRYNEQFF
TRBV19	TRBJ1-5	-	CASTKLGEAEGQPQHF
TRBV7-6	TRBJ1-3	-	CASSLATGGPNTIYF
TRBV28	TRBJ2-1	-	CASKGVFSYNEQFF
TRBV11-3	TRBJ2-7	-	CASSLERGGYEQYF